These T cell receptor beta chains were read from a single sample in a study of pediatric ulcerative colitis. The table came from immunoSEQ multiplex PCR; TCRdb's copy has only in-frame clones and leaves some out. The table has about 36,000 clones, around 73% seen once; the top ten hold about 0.7%. The source material was gut tissue. The receptors come from a boy between 10 and 17 years old with moderate ulcerative colitis. Each CDR3 is given with its conserved first and last residue. A D gene is named only where the DNA matches it firmly. Size values are once, few and many counts, or a class for expanded clones, and some rows have none.

d_call j_call v_call clone_size cdr3_aa cdr3_nt
. TRBJ2-1 TRBV7-9 once CASSSSPGSESSYNEQFF TGTGCCAGCAGCTCATCGCCGGGGAGTGAGAGCTCCTACAATGAGCAGTTCTTC
. TRBJ2-1 TRBV6-1 few CASIEGFLSYNEQFF TGTGCCAGCATAGAGGGCTTCCTGTCCTACAATGAGCAGTTCTTC
TRBD1 TRBJ1-2 TRBV7-2 once CASSRDSMNYGYTF TGTGCCAGCAGCCGGGACAGTATGAACTATGGCTACACCTTC
. TRBJ1-3 TRBV10-3 . CAITQTASSGNTIYF TGTGCCATCACGCAGACAGCTAGCTCTGGAAACACCATATATTTT
. TRBJ2-3 TRBV2 . CASTLIDTQYF TGTGCCAGCACCCTTATAGATACGCAGTATTTT
. TRBJ1-4 TRBV29-1 once CSVGGLSGEKLFF TGCAGCGTTGGCGGCCTTTCCGGCGAAAAACTGTTTTTT
TRBD2 TRBJ2-3 TRBV5-1 . CASRVRGDSTDTQYF TGCGCCAGCAGAGTGCGGGGGGATAGCACAGATACGCAGTATTTT
TRBD1 TRBJ1-1 TRBV5-5 few CASSFHPGTGDTEAFF TGTGCCAGCAGCTTTCACCCCGGGACAGGGGACACTGAAGCTTTCTTT
. TRBJ2-1 TRBV27 . CASSPGYVHEQFF TGTGCCAGCAGTCCCGGGTACGTGCATGAGCAGTTCTTC
TRBD2 TRBJ2-5 TRBV15 . CATSRDPTSAQETQYF TGTGCCACCAGCAGAGATCCGACTAGCGCCCAAGAGACCCAGTACTTC
. TRBJ2-5 TRBV28 . CASSLLGTQYRETQYF TGTGCCAGCAGTTTATTGGGGACACAGTATCGGGAGACCCAGTACTTC
. TRBJ1-2 TRBV5-6 . CASSGTGPHDPGYTF TGTGCCAGCAGCGGGACCGGGCCCCATGACCCTGGCTACACCTTC
TRBD2 TRBJ2-7 TRBV7-2 . CASSLVFGGSRSYEQYF TGTGCCAGCAGCTTAGTGTTCGGGGGGTCTCGCTCCTACGAGCAGTACTTC
. TRBJ2-2 TRBV14 few CASSRGHTGELFF TGTGCCAGCAGCCGGGGACACACCGGGGAGCTGTTTTTT
TRBD2 TRBJ2-3 TRBV5-1 . CASTGRESTDTQYF TGCGCCAGCACTGGGCGGGAGAGCACAGATACGCAGTATTTT
TRBD1 TRBJ1-1 TRBV28 . CASSSYRDRGVRPEAFF TGTGCCAGCAGTTCCTACCGGGACAGGGGCGTCCGGCCTGAAGCTTTCTTT
. TRBJ2-7 TRBV4-1 . CASSQDLTEPAYEQYF TGCGCCAGCAGCCAAGATCTTACAGAACCCGCCTACGAGCAGTACTTC
TRBD1 TRBJ2-7 TRBV2 few CASNGRRDRSYEQYF TGTGCCAGCAACGGAAGAAGGGACAGGTCCTACGAGCAGTACTTC
TRBD2 TRBJ2-7 TRBV2 . CASSEVLAGGEQYF TGTGCCAGCAGTGAGGTCCTAGCGGGAGGCGAGCAGTACTTC
TRBD1 TRBJ2-7 TRBV30 once CAWSAGGHEQYF TGTGCCTGGAGCGCAGGGGGCCACGAGCAGTACTTC
. TRBJ1-3 TRBV30 once CAWNRYSGNTIYF TGTGCCTGGAATAGGTACTCTGGAAACACCATATATTTT
. TRBJ2-1 TRBV2 . CASRSAGSYNEQFF TGTGCCAGCAGGTCCGCGGGCTCCTACAATGAGCAGTTCTTC
. TRBJ2-1 TRBV28 . CASTTAGGGGVDGNEQFF TGTGCCAGCACCACGGCCGGAGGGGGTGGGGTTGATGGCAATGAGCAGTTCTTC
TRBD1 TRBJ2-2 TRBV7-9 . CASSSGMSGGAGELFF TGTGCCAGCAGCTCGGGGATGTCAGGGGGAGCCGGGGAGCTGTTTTTT
. TRBJ1-6 TRBV4-3 . CASSQGGYSPLHF TGCGCCAGCAGCCAAGGGGGATATTCACCCCTCCACTTT
TRBD1 TRBJ1-2 TRBV15 . CATSRGQGADYGYTF TGTGCCACCAGCAGAGGACAGGGGGCTGACTATGGCTACACCTTC
. TRBJ1-1 TRBV2 . CASGGQGATEAFF TGTGCCAGTGGGGGGCAGGGAGCCACTGAAGCTTTCTTT
. TRBJ2-1 TRBV6-4 . CATPGSYNEQFF TGTGCCACCCCAGGTTCCTACAATGAGCAGTTCTTC
TRBD1 TRBJ1-1 TRBV5-1 . CASSVLLTGVDTEAFF TGCGCCAGCAGCGTGCTTTTGACAGGGGTAGACACTGAAGCTTTCTTT
TRBD1 TRBJ2-1 TRBV7-9 . CASSLDRERNEQFF TGTGCCAGCAGCTTGGACAGGGAGAGAAATGAGCAGTTCTTC
TRBD1 TRBJ2-3 TRBV11-3 . CASSLEGQGTDTQYF TGTGCCAGCAGCTTAGAGGGACAGGGCACAGATACGCAGTATTTT
TRBD2 TRBJ2-1 TRBV27 . CASSLGLAGVDEQFF TGTGCCAGCAGTTTAGGACTAGCGGGCGTAGATGAGCAGTTCTTC
. TRBJ2-4 TRBV6-1 . CASSDGLILAKNIQYF TGTGCCAGCAGTGACGGACTTATTCTAGCCAAAAACATTCAGTACTTC
. TRBJ2-7 TRBV28 . CASSRQTAEQYF TGTGCCAGCAGTAGGCAGACAGCCGAGCAGTACTTC
. TRBJ1-2 TRBV6-5 . CASSYRGRDYGYTF TGTGCCAGCAGTTACCGGGGCCGGGACTATGGCTACACCTTC
TRBD2 TRBJ2-1 TRBV5-8 . CASSVSGTRDQEQFF TGTGCCAGCAGCGTCTCCGGGACTAGAGACCAGGAGCAGTTCTTC
. TRBJ2-7 TRBV4-3 . CASSQGKGSEQYF TGCGCCAGCAGCCAAGGTAAAGGGAGCGAGCAGTACTTC
TRBD1 TRBJ1-2 TRBV2 . CASSEAGTGNYGYTF TGTGCCAGCAGTGAAGCCGGGACAGGGAACTATGGCTACACCTTC
. TRBJ1-6 TRBV5-4 . CAGGTGGGSYNSPLHF TGTGCCGGAGGAACAGGAGGAGGGTCCTATAATTCACCCCTCCACTTT
. TRBJ1-2 TRBV18 . CASSPPALQGNNYGYTF TGTGCCAGCTCACCACCGGCGCTACAGGGAAATAACTATGGCTACACCTTC
. TRBJ1-2 TRBV12-2 few CASRLGVYGYTF TGTGCAAGTCGCTTAGGGGTCTATGGCTACACCTTC
. TRBJ1-3 TRBV28 . CASTPPGDSGNTIYF TGTGCCAGCACCCCTCCAGGGGACTCTGGAAACACCATATATTTT
TRBD1 TRBJ2-7 TRBV19 . CASSIRTGHYEQYF TGTGCCAGTAGTATTCGGACAGGGCACTACGAGCAGTACTTC
. TRBJ2-1 TRBV4-3 . CASSQELATEGYNEQFF TGCGCCAGCAGCCAAGAATTGGCCACCGAGGGCTACAATGAGCAGTTCTTC
. TRBJ2-7 TRBV7-9 . CASSSRGGATSYEQYF TGTGCCAGCAGCTCTAGGGGGGGGGCGACCTCCTACGAGCAGTACTTC
TRBD1 TRBJ1-2 TRBV11-2 . CASSLVRDRAQGYTF TGTGCCAGCAGCTTAGTAAGGGACAGGGCTCAGGGCTACACCTTC